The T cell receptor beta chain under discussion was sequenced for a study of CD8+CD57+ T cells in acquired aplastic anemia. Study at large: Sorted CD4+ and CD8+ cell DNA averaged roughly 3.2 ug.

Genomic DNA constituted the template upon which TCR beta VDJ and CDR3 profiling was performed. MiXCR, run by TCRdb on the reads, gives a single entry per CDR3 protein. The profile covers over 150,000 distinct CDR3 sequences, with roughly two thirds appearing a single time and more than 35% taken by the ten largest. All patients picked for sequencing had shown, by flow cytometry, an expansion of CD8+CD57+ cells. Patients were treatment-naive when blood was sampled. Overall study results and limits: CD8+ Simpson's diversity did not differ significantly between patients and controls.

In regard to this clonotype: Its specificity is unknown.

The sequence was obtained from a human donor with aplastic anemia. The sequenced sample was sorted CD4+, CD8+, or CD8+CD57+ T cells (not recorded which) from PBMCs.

CDR3 in amino acids: CASSFRPGSEAFF. The CDR3, as DNA: TGTGCCAGCAGCTTTAGACCAGGGTCTGAAGCTTTCTTT. The chain joins TRBV7-3 to TRBJ1-1; TRBD1 might be the D (5 bases). Germline assignment: CDR1 SGHTA and CDR2 FQGTGA. Trimming left V 3 bases short and J 6 bases short, with 11 bases between. This CDR3 spans 13 amino acids.